The source of this TCR beta chain is a study of CD8+CD57+ T cells in acquired aplastic anemia. This clonotype was detected only once. Genomic DNA served as template for TCR beta VDJ and CDR3 profiling. TCRdb reanalysed the reads using MiXCR and keeps one entry per CDR3 protein. The sample consists of about 210,000 distinct CDR3 sequences, around 63% of them appearing once. The CDR3 loop spans 12 amino acids. The V gene's germline CDR1 is WNHNN and CDR2 SYGVQD (reference sequence). Between the trimmed V and J ends, which lost 8 bases and 3 bases, there was a span of 10 bases. The source is a human donor in good health. This chain links TRBV10-1 with TRBJ2-5, with D hard to call. The specimen sequenced was sorted CD4+, CD8+, or CD8+CD57+ T cells (not recorded which) from PBMCs. The CDR3 sequence: CASFIAEETQYF. CDR3 nucleotide sequence: TGCGCCAGCTTCATAGCAGAAGAGACCCAGTACTTC.